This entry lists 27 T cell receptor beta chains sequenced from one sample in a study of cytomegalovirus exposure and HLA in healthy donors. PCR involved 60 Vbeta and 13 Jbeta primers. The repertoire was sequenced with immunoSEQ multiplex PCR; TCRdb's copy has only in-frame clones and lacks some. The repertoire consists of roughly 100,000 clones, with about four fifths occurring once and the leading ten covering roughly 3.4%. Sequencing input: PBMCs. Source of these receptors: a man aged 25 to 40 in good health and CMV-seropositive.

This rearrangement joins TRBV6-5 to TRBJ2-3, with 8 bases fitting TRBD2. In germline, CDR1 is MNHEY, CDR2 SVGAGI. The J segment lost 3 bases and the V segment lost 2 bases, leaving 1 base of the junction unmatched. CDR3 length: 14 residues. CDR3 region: CASSYQRETDTQYF. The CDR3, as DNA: TGTGCCAGCAGTTACCAGCGGGAGACAGATACGCAGTATTTT.

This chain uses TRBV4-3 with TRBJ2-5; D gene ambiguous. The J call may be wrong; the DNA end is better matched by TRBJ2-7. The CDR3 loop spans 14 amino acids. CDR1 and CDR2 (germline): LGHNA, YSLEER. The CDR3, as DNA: TGCGCCAGCAGCCAAGAGCTAGTCCCCTACGAGCAGTACTTC. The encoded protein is CASSQELVPYEQYF.

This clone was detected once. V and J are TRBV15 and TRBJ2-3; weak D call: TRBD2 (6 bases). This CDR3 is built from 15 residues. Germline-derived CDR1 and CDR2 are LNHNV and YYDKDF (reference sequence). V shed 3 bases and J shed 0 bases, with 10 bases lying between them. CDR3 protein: CATSRISGSTDTQYF. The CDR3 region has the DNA TGTGCCACCAGCAGGATTAGCGGAAGCACAGATACGCAGTATTTT.

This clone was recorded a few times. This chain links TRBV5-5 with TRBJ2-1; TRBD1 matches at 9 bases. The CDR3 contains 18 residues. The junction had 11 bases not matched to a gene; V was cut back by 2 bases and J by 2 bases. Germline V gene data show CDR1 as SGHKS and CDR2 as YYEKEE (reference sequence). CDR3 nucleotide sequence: TGTGCCAGCAGCTTAAACTTCCGGGACAGGGTCACCTACAATGAGCAGTTCTTC. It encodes CASSLNFRDRVTYNEQFF.

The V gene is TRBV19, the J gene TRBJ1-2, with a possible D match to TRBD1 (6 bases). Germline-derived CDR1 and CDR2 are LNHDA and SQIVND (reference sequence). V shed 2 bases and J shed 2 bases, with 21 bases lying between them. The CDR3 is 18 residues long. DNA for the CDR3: TGTGCCAGTAGTATATTGGTCGGGACACGGGCGGAGAACTATGGCTACACCTTC. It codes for CASSILVGTRAENYGYTF.

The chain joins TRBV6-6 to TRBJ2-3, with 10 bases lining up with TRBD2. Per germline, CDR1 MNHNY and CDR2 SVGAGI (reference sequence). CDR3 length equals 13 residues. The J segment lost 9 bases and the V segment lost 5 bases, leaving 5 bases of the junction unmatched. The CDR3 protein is CASSVSGGGTQYF. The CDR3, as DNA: TGTGCCAGCAGTGTAAGCGGGGGGGGGACGCAGTATTTT.

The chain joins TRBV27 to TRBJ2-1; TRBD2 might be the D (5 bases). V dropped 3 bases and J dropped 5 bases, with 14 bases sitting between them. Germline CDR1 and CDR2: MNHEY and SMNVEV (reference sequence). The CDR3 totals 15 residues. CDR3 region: CASSFGLAIDNEQFF. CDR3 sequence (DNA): TGTGCCAGCAGTTTCGGACTGGCCATCGACAATGAGCAGTTCTTC.

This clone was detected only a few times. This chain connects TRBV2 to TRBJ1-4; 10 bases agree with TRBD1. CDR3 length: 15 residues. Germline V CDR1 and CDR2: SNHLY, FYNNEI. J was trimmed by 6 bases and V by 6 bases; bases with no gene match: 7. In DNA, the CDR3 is TGTGCCAGCAGAGGGACAGGGGCCTTGGATGAAAAACTGTTTTTT. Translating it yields CASRGTGALDEKLFF.

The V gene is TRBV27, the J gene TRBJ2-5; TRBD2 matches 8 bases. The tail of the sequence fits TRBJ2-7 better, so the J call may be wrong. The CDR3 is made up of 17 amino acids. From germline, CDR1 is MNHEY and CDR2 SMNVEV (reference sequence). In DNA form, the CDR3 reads TGTGCCAGCAGTCTTAGAAGCGGGAGAGGGAACTCCTACGAGCAGTACTTC. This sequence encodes CASSLRSGRGNSYEQYF.

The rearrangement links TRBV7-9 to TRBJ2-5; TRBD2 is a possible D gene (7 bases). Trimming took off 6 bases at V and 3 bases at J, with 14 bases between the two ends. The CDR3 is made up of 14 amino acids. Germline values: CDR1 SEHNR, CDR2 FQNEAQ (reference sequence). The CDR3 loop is CASSRGAREETQYF. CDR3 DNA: TGTGCCAGCAGTCGGGGGGCCAGGGAAGAGACCCAGTACTTC.

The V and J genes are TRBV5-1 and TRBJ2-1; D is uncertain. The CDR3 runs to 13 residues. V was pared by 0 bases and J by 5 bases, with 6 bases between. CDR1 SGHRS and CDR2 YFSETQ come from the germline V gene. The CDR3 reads CASSLASDNEQFF. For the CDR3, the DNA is TGCGCCAGCAGCTTGGCGTCAGACAATGAGCAGTTCTTC.

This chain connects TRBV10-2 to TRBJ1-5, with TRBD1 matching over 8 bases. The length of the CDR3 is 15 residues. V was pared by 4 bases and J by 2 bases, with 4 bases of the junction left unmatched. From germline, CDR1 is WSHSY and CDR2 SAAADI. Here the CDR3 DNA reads TGCGCCAGCAGTGTCCAGGGGGCTGGCAATCAGCCCCAGCATTTT. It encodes CASSVQGAGNQPQHF.

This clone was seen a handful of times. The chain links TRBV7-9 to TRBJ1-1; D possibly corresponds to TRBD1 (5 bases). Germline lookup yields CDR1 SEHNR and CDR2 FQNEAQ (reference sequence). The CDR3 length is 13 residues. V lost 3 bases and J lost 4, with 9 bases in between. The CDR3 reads CASSFRVSTEAFF. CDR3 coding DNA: TGTGCCAGCAGCTTCAGGGTGAGCACTGAAGCTTTCTTT.

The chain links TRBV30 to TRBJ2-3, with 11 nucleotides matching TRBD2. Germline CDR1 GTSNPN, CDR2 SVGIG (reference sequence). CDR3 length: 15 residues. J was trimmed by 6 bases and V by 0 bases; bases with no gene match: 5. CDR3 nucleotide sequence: TGTGCCTGGAGTGTAGGACTAGCGGGCGAGGATACGCAGTATTTT. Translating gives CAWSVGLAGEDTQYF.

The DNA of the CDR3 is TGTGCTATACAGGGGGCAACTAATGAAAAACTGTTTTTT. It codes for CAIQGATNEKLFF. The chain joins TRBV12-5 to TRBJ1-4; TRBD1 matches 8 bases. Germline CDR1 LGHNT, CDR2 FRNRAP. J was trimmed by 0 bases and V by 10 bases; bases with no gene match: 1. This CDR3 is 13 amino acids long.

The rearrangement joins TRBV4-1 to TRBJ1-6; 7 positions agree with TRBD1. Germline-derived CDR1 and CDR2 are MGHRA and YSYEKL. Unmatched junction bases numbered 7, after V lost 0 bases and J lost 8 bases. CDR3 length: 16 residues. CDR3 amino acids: CASSQDLGTVHSPLHF. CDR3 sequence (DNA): TGCGCCAGCAGCCAAGATCTGGGGACAGTCCATTCACCCCTCCACTTT.

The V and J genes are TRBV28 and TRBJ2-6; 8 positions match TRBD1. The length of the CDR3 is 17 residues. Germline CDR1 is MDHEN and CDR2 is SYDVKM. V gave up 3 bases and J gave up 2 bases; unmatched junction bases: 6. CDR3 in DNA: TGTGCCAGCAGTTTGCGACAGGGGATGACTGGGGCCAACGTCCTGACTTTC. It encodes CASSLRQGMTGANVLTF.

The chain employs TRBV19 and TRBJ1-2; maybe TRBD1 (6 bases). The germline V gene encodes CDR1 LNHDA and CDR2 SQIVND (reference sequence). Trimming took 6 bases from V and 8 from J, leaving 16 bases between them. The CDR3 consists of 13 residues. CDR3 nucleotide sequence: TGTGCCAGTAGATCGAATCAGGGGAACGGCTACACCTTC. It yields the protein CASRSNQGNGYTF.

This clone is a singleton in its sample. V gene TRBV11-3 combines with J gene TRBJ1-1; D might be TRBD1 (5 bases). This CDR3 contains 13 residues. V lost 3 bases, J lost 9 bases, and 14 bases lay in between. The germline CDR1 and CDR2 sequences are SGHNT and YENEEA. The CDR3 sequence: CASSLGQGSKAFF. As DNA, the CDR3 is TGTGCCAGCAGCTTGGGGCAGGGAAGCAAAGCTTTCTTT.

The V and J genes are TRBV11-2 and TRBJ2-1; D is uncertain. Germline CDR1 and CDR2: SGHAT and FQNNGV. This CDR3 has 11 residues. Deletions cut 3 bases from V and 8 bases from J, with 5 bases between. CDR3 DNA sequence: TGTGCCAGCAGCTTTATCGATGAGCAGTTCTTC. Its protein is CASSFIDEQFF.

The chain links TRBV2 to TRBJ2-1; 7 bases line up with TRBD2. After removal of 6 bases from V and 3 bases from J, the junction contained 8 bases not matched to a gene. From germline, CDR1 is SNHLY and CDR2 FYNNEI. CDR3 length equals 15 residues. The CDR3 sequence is CASRGDYPIYNEQFF. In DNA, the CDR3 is TGTGCCAGCAGAGGGGACTACCCGATCTACAATGAGCAGTTCTTC.

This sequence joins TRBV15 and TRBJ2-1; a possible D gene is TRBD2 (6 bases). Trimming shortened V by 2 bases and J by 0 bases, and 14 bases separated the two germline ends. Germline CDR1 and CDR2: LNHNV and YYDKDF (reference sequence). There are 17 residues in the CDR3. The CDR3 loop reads CATSRFSGAGSYNEQFF. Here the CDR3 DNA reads TGTGCCACCAGCAGATTTAGCGGAGCAGGCTCCTACAATGAGCAGTTCTTC. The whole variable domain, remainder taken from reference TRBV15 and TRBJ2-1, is DAMVIQNPRYQVTQFGKPVTLSCSQTLNHNVMYWYQQKSSQAPKLLFHYYDKDFNNEADTPDNFQSRRPNTSFCFLDIRSPGLGDTAMYLCATSRFSGAGSYNEQFFGPGTRLTVL.

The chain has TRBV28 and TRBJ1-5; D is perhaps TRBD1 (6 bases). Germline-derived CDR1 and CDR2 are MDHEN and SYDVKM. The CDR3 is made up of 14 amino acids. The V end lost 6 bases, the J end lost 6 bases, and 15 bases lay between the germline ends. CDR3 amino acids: CASRTGLAGQPQHF. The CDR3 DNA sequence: TGTGCCAGCAGAACAGGGTTAGCTGGTCAGCCCCAGCATTTT.

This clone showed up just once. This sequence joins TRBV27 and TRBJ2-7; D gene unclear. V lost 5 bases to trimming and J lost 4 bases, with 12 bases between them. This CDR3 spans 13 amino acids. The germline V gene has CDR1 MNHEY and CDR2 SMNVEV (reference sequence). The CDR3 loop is CASSPHLIYEQYF. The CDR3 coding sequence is TGTGCCAGCAGTCCTCACTTAATATACGAGCAGTACTTC.

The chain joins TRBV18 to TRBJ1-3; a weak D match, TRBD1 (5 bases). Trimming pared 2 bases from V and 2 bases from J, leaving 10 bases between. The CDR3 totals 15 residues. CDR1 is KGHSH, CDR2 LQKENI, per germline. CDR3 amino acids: CASSPDSLPGNTIYF. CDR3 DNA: TGTGCCAGCTCACCAGACAGCCTTCCTGGAAACACCATATATTTT. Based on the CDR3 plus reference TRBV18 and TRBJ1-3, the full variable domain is NAGVMQNPRHLVRRRGQEARLRCSPMKGHSHVYWYRQLPEEGLKFMVYLQKENIIDESGMPKERFSAEFPKEGPSILRIQQVVRGDSAAYFCASSPDSLPGNTIYFGEGSWLTVV.

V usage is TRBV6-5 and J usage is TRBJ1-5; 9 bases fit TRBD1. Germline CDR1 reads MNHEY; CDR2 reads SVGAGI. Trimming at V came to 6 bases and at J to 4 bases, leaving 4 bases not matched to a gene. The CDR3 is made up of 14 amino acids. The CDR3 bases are TGTGCCAGCAGACCGGACAGGGGAAATCAGCCCCAGCATTTT. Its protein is CASRPDRGNQPQHF.

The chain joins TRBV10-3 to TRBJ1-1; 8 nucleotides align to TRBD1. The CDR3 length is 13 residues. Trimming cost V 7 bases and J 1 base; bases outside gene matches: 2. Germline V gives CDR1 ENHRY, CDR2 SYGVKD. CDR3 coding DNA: TGTGCCATCATGACAGGGGAGAACACTGAAGCTTTCTTT. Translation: CAIMTGENTEAFF.